The source of this TCR beta chain is a study of blood T cell repertoires in COVID-19. Study as a whole: PBMCs, B-cell-depleted T cells, or T cells were the source of the cDNA or gDNA that made up the material.

Adults between about 18 and 95 years of age took part from approximately 24 US areas. The study assigned cohorts using participant-reported clinical history. Per the authors' pipeline: Cell counts per sample came from amplifying reference gene primers. Using immunoSEQ multiplex PCR, the repertoire was profiled, and TCRdb retains in-frame clones only, with some absent. The DNA gave D and trimming, while V, J and clone size come from that table. The data hold hundreds of thousands of clones, with roughly 89% observed a single time. The CDR3 runs 14 residues. Germline V lookup: CDR1 LGHNA, CDR2 YSLEER. Trimming took off 1 base at V and 7 bases at J, with 11 bases between the two ends.

The clonotype was recovered from a woman aged 40-49 years who had recovered from COVID-19. The sequencing input was PBMCs or T cells enriched from blood (not recorded which). J is TRBJ2-1 and V is TRBV4-3; no clear D gene. CDR3 sequence (DNA): TGCGCCAGCAGCCAAGTAACGGTCTCGAATGAGCAGTTCTTC. This sequence encodes CASSQVTVSNEQFF.